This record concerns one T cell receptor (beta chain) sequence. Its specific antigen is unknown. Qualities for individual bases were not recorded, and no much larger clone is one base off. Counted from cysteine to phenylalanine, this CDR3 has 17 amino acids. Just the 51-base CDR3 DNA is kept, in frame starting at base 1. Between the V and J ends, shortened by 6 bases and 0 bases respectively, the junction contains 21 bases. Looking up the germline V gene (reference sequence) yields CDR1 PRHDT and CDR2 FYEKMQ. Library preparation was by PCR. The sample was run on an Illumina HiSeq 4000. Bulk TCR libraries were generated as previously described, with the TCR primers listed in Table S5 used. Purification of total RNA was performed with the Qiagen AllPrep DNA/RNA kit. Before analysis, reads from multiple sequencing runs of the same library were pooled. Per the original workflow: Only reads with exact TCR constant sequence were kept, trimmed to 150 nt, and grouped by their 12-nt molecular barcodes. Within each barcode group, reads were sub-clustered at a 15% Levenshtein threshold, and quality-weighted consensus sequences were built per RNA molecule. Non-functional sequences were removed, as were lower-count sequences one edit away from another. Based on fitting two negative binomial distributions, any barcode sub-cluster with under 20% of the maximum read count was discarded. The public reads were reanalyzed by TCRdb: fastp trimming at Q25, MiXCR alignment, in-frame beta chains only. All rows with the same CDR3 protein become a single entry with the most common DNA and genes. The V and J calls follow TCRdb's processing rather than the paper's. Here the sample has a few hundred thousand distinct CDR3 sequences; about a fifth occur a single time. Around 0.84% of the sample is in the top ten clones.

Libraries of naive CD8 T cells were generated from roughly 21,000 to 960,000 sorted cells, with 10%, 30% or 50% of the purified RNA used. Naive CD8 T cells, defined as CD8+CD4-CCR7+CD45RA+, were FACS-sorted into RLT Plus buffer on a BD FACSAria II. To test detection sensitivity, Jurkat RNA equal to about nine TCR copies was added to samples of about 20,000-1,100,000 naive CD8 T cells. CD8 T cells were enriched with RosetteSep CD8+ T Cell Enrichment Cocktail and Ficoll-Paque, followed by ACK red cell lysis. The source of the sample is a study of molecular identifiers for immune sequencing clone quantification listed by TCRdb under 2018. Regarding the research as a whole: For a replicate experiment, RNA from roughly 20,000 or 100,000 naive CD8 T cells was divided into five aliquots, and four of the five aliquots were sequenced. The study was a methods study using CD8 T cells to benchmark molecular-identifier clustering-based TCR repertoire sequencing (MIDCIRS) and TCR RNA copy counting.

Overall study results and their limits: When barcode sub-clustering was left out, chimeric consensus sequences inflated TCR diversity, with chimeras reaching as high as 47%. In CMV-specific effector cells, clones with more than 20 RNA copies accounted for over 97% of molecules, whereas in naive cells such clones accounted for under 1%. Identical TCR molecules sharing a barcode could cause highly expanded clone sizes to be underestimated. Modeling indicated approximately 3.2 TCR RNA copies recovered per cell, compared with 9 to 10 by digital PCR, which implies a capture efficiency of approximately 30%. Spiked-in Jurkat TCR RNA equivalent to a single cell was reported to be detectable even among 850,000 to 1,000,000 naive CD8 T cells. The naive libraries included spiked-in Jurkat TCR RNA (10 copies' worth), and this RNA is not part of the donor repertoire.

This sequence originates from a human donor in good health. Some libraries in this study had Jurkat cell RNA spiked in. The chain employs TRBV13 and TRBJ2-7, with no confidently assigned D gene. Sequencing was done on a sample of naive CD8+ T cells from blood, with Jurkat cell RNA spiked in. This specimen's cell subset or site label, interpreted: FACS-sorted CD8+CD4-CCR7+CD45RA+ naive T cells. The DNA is TGTGCCAGCAGGCTTACACCCCCCAATAAGAGCTCCTACGAGCAGTACTTC. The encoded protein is CASRLTPPNKSSYEQYF. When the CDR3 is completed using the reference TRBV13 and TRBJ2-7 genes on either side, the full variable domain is AAGVIQSPRHLIKEKRETATLKCYPIPRHDTVYWYQQGPGQDPQFLISFYEKMQSDKGSIPDRFSAQQFSDYHSELNMSSLELGDSALYFCASRLTPPNKSSYEQYFGPGTRLTVT.